This is a list of T cell receptor beta chains from one sample in a study of regulatory T cells in long-lasting Graves disease. One entry per CDR3 protein, called by TCRdb with MiXCR from the multiplex PCR reads. The sample lists roughly 420,000 distinct CDR3 sequences; about 15% were seen once. This same sample was also part of a study on T cells in Graves' hyperthyroidism and ophthalmopathy.

Material: peripheral blood mononuclear cells (PBMCs), obtained at new diagnosis, from a patient treated with antithyroid drugs. The source of these receptors is a woman in her thirties with Graves disease. Both conserved end residues are part of each CDR3. Each record gives: D gene, V gene, clone size, J gene, CDR3 protein, CDR3 DNA. The D gene is left open where the match is weak. The size of a clone is reported for some rows only, either as once, few or many, or as a class for expanded clones.

TRBD2,TRBV20-1,few,TRBJ2-2,CSARERLAGGAGELFF,TGCAGTGCTAGAGAAAGACTAGCGGGAGGCGCCGGGGAGCTGTTTTTT
.,TRBV28,few,TRBJ2-2,CASSLSPRLDFQEELCF,TGTGCCAGCAGTTTATCCCCCCGCCTGGACTTCCAGGAGGAGCTGTGTTTT
.,TRBV27,many,TRBJ2-7,CASSPSVSYEQYF,TGTGCCAGCAGTCCTTCGGTCTCCTACGAGCAGTACTTC
.,TRBV14,many,TRBJ1-1,CASSQGRRGTEAFF,TGTGCCAGCAGCCAAGGAAGACGGGGGACTGAAGCTTTCTTT
.,TRBV15,many,TRBJ2-1,CATSPPTYNEQFF,TGTGCCACCAGCCCTCCCACCTACAATGAGCAGTTCTTC
TRBD2,TRBV7-2,many,TRBJ2-3,CASSLHPGGAGTDTQYF,TGTGCCAGCAGCTTACACCCGGGGGGGGCTGGGACAGATACGCAGTATTTT
.,TRBV9,few,TRBJ2-6,CASSVGGSDPRSSGANVLTF,TGTGCCAGCAGCGTAGGGGGGTCAGACCCTAGGAGTTCTGGGGCCAACGTCCTGACTTTC
TRBD1,TRBV20-1,.,TRBJ1-6,CSARRTGGDSPRHF,TGCAGTGCTAGGCGGACAGGGGGCGATTCACCCCGCCACTTT
TRBD2,TRBV2,many,TRBJ2-1,CAMLSYAGGPHNEQFF,TGTGCCATGCTCTCTTACGCGGGAGGGCCTCATAATGAGCAGTTCTTC
.,TRBV19,many,TRBJ1-5,CASSADSNQPQHF,TGTGCCAGCAGTGCAGATAGCAATCAGCCCCAGCATTTT
TRBD1,TRBV10-3,few,TRBJ2-7,CATGKGRQGAEQYF,TGTGCCACCGGGAAGGGGCGACAGGGGGCCGAGCAGTACTTC
TRBD1,TRBV28,many,TRBJ2-7,CASSQGDPSYEQYF,TGTGCCAGCAGTCAGGGGGACCCTTCCTACGAGCAGTACTTC
TRBD2,TRBV7-9,many,TRBJ2-1,CASSFLRSGRPNEQFF,TGTGCCAGCAGCTTTTTACGTAGCGGGAGGCCCAATGAGCAGTTCTTC
.,TRBV27,few,TRBJ1-4,CASSTIGTNVGKLFF,TGTGCCAGCAGTACGATCGGGACAAACGTAGGAAAACTGTTTTTT
TRBD2,TRBV2,few,TRBJ2-7,CASKGDEGLAGGYEQYF,TGTGCCAGCAAGGGGGATGAGGGACTAGCGGGAGGTTACGAGCAGTACTTC
.,TRBV15,.,TRBJ2-5,CATSRLGYQETQYF,TGTGCCACCAGCAGATTAGGCTACCAAGAGACCCAGTACTTC
TRBD1,TRBV28,many,TRBJ1-5,CASRARGQDQPQHF,TGTGCCAGCAGAGCCAGGGGGCAAGATCAGCCCCAGCATTTT
TRBD1,TRBV4-3,few,TRBJ2-7,CAIYFWDRAYEQYF,TGCGCCATCTATTTTTGGGACAGGGCCTACGAGCAGTACTTC
TRBD2,TRBV5-6,many,TRBJ2-7,CASSFLGLAGGVEQYF,TGTGCCAGCAGCTTTTTGGGACTAGCGGGAGGTGTCGAGCAGTACTTC
.,TRBV29-1,.,TRBJ2-2,CSAEGGTTELFF,TGCAGCGCCGAAGGGGGAACGACGGAGCTGTTTTTT
.,TRBV12-3/TRBV12-4,many,TRBJ1-1,CASIVTGGNTEAFF,TGTGCCAGCATCGTGACGGGCGGGAACACTGAAGCTTTCTTT
.,TRBV7-9,.,TRBJ2-5,CASSKASPGTQYF,TGTGCCAGCAGCAAGGCTAGTCCGGGGACCCAGTACTTC
TRBD2,TRBV18,many,TRBJ2-1,CASSPRRGIAGVYNEQFF,TGTGCCAGCTCACCAAGACGGGGAATAGCGGGAGTCTACAATGAGCAGTTCTTC
.,TRBV14,.,TRBJ2-3,CASSPLGQGTMAQYF,TGTGCCAGCAGCCCTTTGGGGCAGGGAACAATGGCGCAGTATTTT
.,TRBV12-3/TRBV12-4,.,TRBJ2-7,CASRRGDSSSYEQYF,TGTGCCAGCAGACGCGGGGACTCAAGCTCCTACGAGCAGTACTTC
TRBD2,TRBV10-1,many,TRBJ2-7,CASSNPGLADEQYF,TGCGCCAGCAGCAACCCGGGACTAGCGGACGAGCAGTACTTC